This is a list of T cell receptor beta chains from one sample in a study of cytomegalovirus exposure and HLA in healthy donors. Assay: immunoSEQ multiplex PCR; the TCRdb copy retains only in-frame clones and omits some. The table has 160,000 or so clones, roughly 80% seen once. The sequencing input was PBMCs. These receptors all come from a male donor in good health and CMV-seropositive. CDR3s include the opening cysteine and the closing phenylalanine or tryptophan. A D gene is named only where the DNA matches it firmly. The size entry is marked missing in some rows and otherwise reads once, few, many or a size class.

clone_size	j_call	v_call	d_call	cdr3_nt	cdr3_aa
NA	TRBJ1-4	TRBV5-4	TRBD1	TGTGCCAGCAGCAACCCGGGACAGCTTAATGAAAAACTGTTTTTT	CASSNPGQLNEKLFF
NA	TRBJ2-2	TRBV29-1	TRBD1	TGCAGCGTTTCCACGACAGGGATAAGCACCGGGGAGCTGTTTTTT	CSVSTTGISTGELFF
once	TRBJ1-1	TRBV6-6	NA	TGTGCCAGCAGAATAGGGGGTTTGTACACTGAAGCTTTCTTT	CASRIGGLYTEAFF
NA	TRBJ1-5	TRBV28	TRBD1	TGTGCCAGCAGTGTAAGGACAGGGATGGCCAATCAGCCCCAGCATTTT	CASSVRTGMANQPQHF
NA	TRBJ1-4	TRBV18	TRBD1	TGTGCCAGCTCACGAACGACAGGGCTTAATGAAAAACTGTTTTTT	CASSRTTGLNEKLFF
NA	TRBJ2-5	TRBV27	TRBD1	TGTGCCAGCAGTTTATCGCGGACAGGGGGGGGAATGGCCCAGTACTTC	CASSLSRTGGGMAQYF
NA	TRBJ2-3	TRBV29-1	NA	TGCAGCGGTTGGGTTGGAGGTACGCAGTATTTT	CSGWVGGTQYF
NA	TRBJ1-2	TRBV7-9	TRBD1	TGTTCCAGCAGTTCGACAGGGGCGCCCTATGGCTACACCTTC	CSSSSTGAPYGYTF
NA	TRBJ2-1	TRBV30	TRBD1	TGTGCCTGGAGTCGAGGACAGGTGGTGCAGTTCTTC	CAWSRGQVVQFF
NA	TRBJ1-1	TRBV10-3	TRBD1	TGTGCCTCAACCGGGACAGGGGGCCTTGAAGCTTTCTTT	CASTGTGGLEAFF
NA	TRBJ1-2	TRBV19	TRBD1	TGTGCCAGTAGTGCCTCGGACAGGAGCTATGGCTACACCTTC	CASSASDRSYGYTF
NA	TRBJ2-1	TRBV6-6	TRBD1	TGTGCCAGCAGTTTCGGGGACAGGGTGAGAAATGAGCAGTTCTTC	CASSFGDRVRNEQFF
once	TRBJ1-5	TRBV19	NA	TGTGCCAGTAGTAGCGGGTCGAAGGGAAACCATCAGCCCCAGCATTTT	CASSSGSKGNHQPQHF
NA	TRBJ2-6	TRBV6-1	NA	TGTGCCAGCAGTGTTTCCCAATCTGGGGCCAACGTCCTGACTTTC	CASSVSQSGANVLTF
NA	TRBJ1-1	TRBV29-1	NA	TGCAGCGTTGAGATTTACAGGGCCACTGAAGCTTTCTTT	CSVEIYRATEAFF
NA	TRBJ2-2	TRBV5-1	TRBD2	TGCGCCAGCAGCCATGGGCGGACTAGCGGGACCGGGGAGCTGTTTTTT	CASSHGRTSGTGELFF
NA	TRBJ2-4	TRBV11-3	NA	TGTGCCAGCAGCCTACAGGGTGCCAAAAACATTCAGTACTTC	CASSLQGAKNIQYF
NA	TRBJ2-7	TRBV13	TRBD1	TGTGCCAGCAGCTTAGGCTTCGGCCAGGGGGCCTACGAGCAGTACTTC	CASSLGFGQGAYEQYF
NA	TRBJ2-2	TRBV19	NA	TGTGCCAGTAGCGGACCGGGACAGAACACCGGGGAGCTGTTTTTT	CASSGPGQNTGELFF
once	TRBJ2-7	TRBV10-1	TRBD1	TGCGCCAGCAGTGAGGGACAGGGTTTCCGGGACGAGCAGTACTTC	CASSEGQGFRDEQYF
NA	TRBJ2-5	TRBV19	NA	TGTGCCAGTAGTATGACACCCCAAGAGACCCAGTACTTC	CASSMTPQETQYF
NA	TRBJ1-1	TRBV5-8	NA	TGTGCCAGCAGCCCCGGGGGGGACACTGAAGCTTTCTTT	CASSPGGDTEAFF
few	TRBJ2-4	TRBV11-2	TRBD2	TGTGCCAGCAGCTTAGTGGGCGGGAGAGTCATTCAGTACTTC	CASSLVGGRVIQYF
NA	TRBJ1-2	TRBV28	NA	TGTGCCAGCAGAAGACAGGCGGGCTATGGCTACACCTTC	CASRRQAGYGYTF
NA	TRBJ2-7	TRBV5-6	NA	TGTGCCAGCAGCTTGGCACAGGGCTACGAGCAGTACTTC	CASSLAQGYEQYF
once	TRBJ2-1	TRBV5-1	NA	TGCGCCAGCAGCTTGGATGTCGGGGGCTCCTACAATGAGCAGTTCTTC	CASSLDVGGSYNEQFF
NA	TRBJ1-4	TRBV7-6	NA	TGTGCCAGCAGCTTAGAAGGCGGGGCCGAAAAACTGTTTTTT	CASSLEGGAEKLFF
NA	TRBJ2-7	TRBV29-1	NA	TGCAGTGCCCGTTCCCTAACGACCTACGAGCAGTACTTC	CSARSLTTYEQYF
once	TRBJ2-3	TRBV18	NA	TGTGCCAGCTCACCACCGGAACAGGCCATCACAGATACGCAGTATTTT	CASSPPEQAITDTQYF
NA	TRBJ2-2	TRBV7-2	NA	TGTGCCAGCAGCAAGAGGGTGGAAACCGGGGAGCTGTTTTTT	CASSKRVETGELFF
once	TRBJ1-5	TRBV6-1	NA	TGTGCCAGCACTTCTCGCCTAAACTCGTGGCAGCCCCAGCATTTT	CASTSRLNSWQPQHF
NA	TRBJ1-5	TRBV19	NA	TGTGCCACCAGGGCGAGCAATCAGCCCCAGCATTTT	CATRASNQPQHF
NA	TRBJ1-2	TRBV6-1	NA	TGTGCCAGCAGTGTAGGAGGACAGTCCCGAGGCTATGGCTACACCTTC	CASSVGGQSRGYGYTF
NA	TRBJ2-3	TRBV7-2	NA	TGTGCCAGCAGCTTAGGGAGGGCCACAGATACGCAGTATTTT	CASSLGRATDTQYF
once	TRBJ1-5	TRBV19	NA	TGTGCCAGTAGGCCTCCCGTCGGATTATCCGGACAGTCCGGTGGGAATCAGCCCCAGCATTTT	CASRPPVGLSGQSGGNQPQHF
NA	TRBJ2-3	TRBV5-4	NA	TGTGCCAGCAGCTCAGGAGCAGGGAGCACAGATACGCAGTATTTT	CASSSGAGSTDTQYF
NA	TRBJ1-1	TRBV5-1	NA	TGCGCCAGCAGCTCTTTGACTGACAGGATTGCTTTCTTT	CASSSLTDRIAFF
NA	TRBJ1-2	TRBV5-1	NA	TGCGCCAGCAGCCATAAAACCTCGGGAGGCTACACCTTC	CASSHKTSGGYTF
NA	TRBJ2-3	TRBV9	NA	TGTGCCAGCAGCCCAACTGGGGAGGGGGGCTATGATACGCAGTATTTT	CASSPTGEGGYDTQYF
NA	TRBJ2-6	TRBV29-1	NA	TGCAGCGTCAAAGGGAGTTTCTCGGCTGGGGCCAACGTCCTGACTTTC	CSVKGSFSAGANVLTF
NA	TRBJ2-7	TRBV7-8	TRBD1	TGTGCCAGCAGCCGTAGGACAGGGGGTCACGACGAGCAGTACTTC	CASSRRTGGHDEQYF
NA	TRBJ2-1	TRBV7-8	TRBD2	TGTGCCAGCAGCTTAAGGACTAGCGGATACAATGAGCAGTTCTTC	CASSLRTSGYNEQFF
NA	TRBJ1-2	TRBV19	TRBD1	TGTGCCAGTAGTTGGGGACAGGGAGCTGCAAACTATGGCTACACCTTC	CASSWGQGAANYGYTF
NA	TRBJ1-4	TRBV5-1	NA	TGCGCCAGCAGCTCGGACTCCGAAACTAATGAAAAACTGTTTTTT	CASSSDSETNEKLFF
NA	TRBJ2-7	TRBV7-2	NA	TGTGCCAGCGACCTCGGCATAGGGAGGGAGCAGTACTTC	CASDLGIGREQYF
NA	TRBJ2-7	TRBV10-2	NA	TGCGCCAGCAGCCTTGGACAGTCCTACGAGCAGTACTTC	CASSLGQSYEQYF
NA	TRBJ2-1	TRBV5-1	TRBD2	TGCGCCAGCAGCATGGCGGGGGGAAGCTACAATGAGCAGTTCTTC	CASSMAGGSYNEQFF
once	TRBJ2-1	TRBV30	TRBD2	TGTGCCTGGAGTGGACTAGCGCTATCCTACAATGAGCAGTTCTTC	CAWSGLALSYNEQFF
once	TRBJ2-3	TRBV10-1	TRBD2	TGCGCCAGCAGTGGGGGCGCTATAGCGGGAGCCACAGATACGCAGTATTTT	CASSGGAIAGATDTQYF
NA	TRBJ1-1	TRBV6-6	NA	TGTGCCAGCAGACCGCTTGACAGTTACACTGAAGCTTTCTTT	CASRPLDSYTEAFF
NA	TRBJ1-4	TRBV5-4	TRBD1	TGTGCCAGCAGCCTAAGGACAGGGGGAAGTGAAAAACTGTTTTTT	CASSLRTGGSEKLFF
NA	TRBJ2-7	TRBV10-3	TRBD1	TGTGCCATCAGTGATAGTGGGGACAGGGGTGGTTACGAGCAGTACTTC	CAISDSGDRGGYEQYF
NA	TRBJ1-4	TRBV15	NA	TGTGCCACCAGCAGAGAGGGGGCGCGGGAAAAACTGTTTTTT	CATSREGAREKLFF
NA	TRBJ1-2	TRBV2	NA	TGTGCCCCATCGGGGGGGGTCTATGGCTACACCTTC	CAPSGGVYGYTF
NA	TRBJ1-2	TRBV7-2	TRBD1	TGTGCCAGCAGCCTCTACCGGGACAGGGACTATGGCTACACCTTC	CASSLYRDRDYGYTF
NA	TRBJ2-2	TRBV4-3	NA	TGCGCCAGCAGCCAAGACTGGGCGATGGGGGAGCTGTTTTTT	CASSQDWAMGELFF
NA	TRBJ2-5	TRBV10-1	NA	TGCGCCAGCGCCGGGACACCCCAAGAGACCCAGTACTTC	CASAGTPQETQYF
NA	TRBJ2-7	TRBV5-1	NA	TGCGCCAGCAGCGTATACAGGGAGAACTCTTACGAGCAGTACTTC	CASSVYRENSYEQYF
NA	TRBJ1-2	TRBV5-4	NA	TGTGCCAGCAGCTTGGTGGGCAGGATGGATTATGGCTACACCTTC	CASSLVGRMDYGYTF
NA	TRBJ1-1	TRBV10-3	NA	TGTGCCATCAAGGCCAGCGATGGCACTGAAGCTTTCTTT	CAIKASDGTEAFF